What follows are 21 T cell receptor beta chains derived from one specimen sequenced in a study of PD-L1 blockade in urothelial cancer. Time point in this sample: peripheral blood 6 weeks after treatment start. The assay was immunoSEQ multiplex PCR, and TCRdb's table has in-frame clones only and misses some. The sample lists 66,000 or so clones, about 88% seen once, with approximately 10% in the top ten. Source: PBMCs, taken around atezolizumab (anti-PD-L1) treatment. These receptors all stem from a man aged 55-75 years with urothelial cancer.

The chain recombines TRBV30 with TRBJ2-1, with D maybe TRBD2 (6 bases). Trimming took 2 bases from V and 7 from J, leaving 9 bases between them. The germline V gene encodes CDR1 GTSNPN and CDR2 SVGIG (reference sequence). CDR3 length equals 12 residues. The CDR3 protein is CAWSFAGNEQFF. The DNA of the CDR3 is TGTGCCTGGAGTTTTGCGGGGAATGAGCAGTTCTTC.

This clone was seen a single time. The rearrangement links TRBV5-4 to TRBJ1-6; TRBD1 is a possible D gene (5 bases). Trimming left V 0 bases short and J 4 bases short, with 11 bases between. Germline assignment: CDR1 SGHNT and CDR2 YYREEE (reference sequence). The CDR3 has 16 residues. CDR3 nucleotide sequence: TGTGCCAGCAGCTTGGCAGGGCTACCTTATAATTCACCCCTCCACTTT. This translates into CASSLAGLPYNSPLHF.

The V call is TRBV6-1, the J call TRBJ1-2; no firm D call. CDR1 MNHNS and CDR2 SASEGT come from the germline V gene. The CDR3 consists of 13 residues. Deletions cut 8 bases from V and 7 bases from J, with 17 bases between. The CDR3 nucleotides read TGTGCCAGCTCCATAGGCGAGGATCGTGGCTACACCTTC. It codes for CASSIGEDRGYTF.

The rearrangement joins TRBV11-2 to TRBJ2-7; D is possibly TRBD2 (6 bases). The germline gives CDR1 SGHAT, CDR2 FQNNGV. The CDR3 has 15 amino acids. V gave up 4 bases and J gave up 5 bases, with 18 bases separating them. CDR3 protein: CASSSSGTGSNEQYF. The CDR3, as DNA: TGTGCCAGCAGCTCCTCCGGGACTGGGAGTAACGAGCAGTACTTC.

The V gene is TRBV19, the J gene TRBJ2-2; D gene unclear. The CDR3 has 14 residues. Trimming took off 5 bases at V and 7 bases at J, with 14 bases between the two ends. CDR1 is LNHDA, CDR2 SQIVND, per germline (reference sequence). The CDR3, as DNA: TGTGCCAGTAGTTCCGCGGCTTTCAGCGGGGAGCTGTTTTTT. This gives the protein CASSSAAFSGELFF.

The V gene is TRBV2, the J gene TRBJ1-2, with D unclear. Germline V gene data show CDR1 as SNHLY and CDR2 as FYNNEI. This CDR3 has 12 residues. V was clipped by 1 base and J by 8 bases, with 8 bases between them. The CDR3 DNA reads as TGTGCCAGCAGTGAAGTACAGCAGGGCTACACCTTC. Translated, it gives CASSEVQQGYTF.

The chain combines TRBV6-6 with TRBJ1-1; perhaps TRBD1 as D (6 bases). The CDR3 totals 13 residues. V was clipped by 7 bases and J by 1 base, with 10 bases between them. Germline V gene data show CDR1 as MNHNY and CDR2 as SVGAGI (reference sequence). The CDR3 loop is CASTRTANTEAFF. CDR3 nucleotide sequence: TGTGCCAGCACCCGGACAGCGAACACTGAAGCTTTCTTT.

On this clone itself: Germline is not matched at one junction end, which may reflect a read error. V usage is TRBV11-3 and J usage is TRBJ2-1, with TRBD1 matching 9 bases. Germline CDR1 SGHNT, CDR2 YENEEA. The CDR3 loop spans 15 amino acids. As DNA, the CDR3 is TGTGCCAGCACCTTACCGGGACAGGGATACAATGAGCAGTTCTTC. Amino acid sequence: CASTLPGQGYNEQFF.

The chain links TRBV7-3 to TRBJ2-3; TRBD2 agrees at 12 bases. The trim removed 5 bases at V and 3 bases at J, leaving 9 bases unmatched. CDR1 SGHTA and CDR2 FQGTGA come from the germline V gene. The CDR3 totals 17 residues. The CDR3 DNA follows: TGTGCCAGCAGCCCGAGACTAGCGGGAGAAGGGACAGATACGCAGTATTTT. Encoded protein: CASSPRLAGEGTDTQYF.

V and J are TRBV9 and TRBJ1-4; tentative D call: TRBD1 (6 bases). The CDR3 runs 15 residues. Germline CDR1 and CDR2: SGDLS and YYNGEE. Between the trimmed V and J ends, which lost 4 bases and 3 bases, there was a span of 13 bases. DNA of the CDR3: TGTGCCAGCAGCCTAATGGGGGCGGCTAATGAAAAACTGTTTTTT. It codes for CASSLMGAANEKLFF. The variable domain in full, with the rest retrieved from reference TRBV9 and TRBJ1-4, is DSGVTQTPKHLITATGQRVTLRCSPRSGDLSVYWYQQSLDQGLQFLIQYYNGEERAKGNILERFSAQQFPDLHSELNLSSLELGDSALYFCASSLMGAANEKLFFGSGTQLSVL.

The J gene is TRBJ1-4, the V gene TRBV6-5; D gene uncertain. The germline gives CDR1 MNHEY, CDR2 SVGAGI. The CDR3 length is 11 residues. The germline V and J ends were trimmed by 10 bases and 5 bases, with 8 bases remaining between them. This CDR3 is CATRINEKLFF. Written as DNA, the CDR3 is TGTGCCACTAGGATCAATGAAAAACTGTTTTTT.

The chain employs TRBV5-1 and TRBJ2-5; TRBD2 matches 8 bases. Looked up from germline, CDR1 is SGHRS and CDR2 is YFSETQ. This CDR3 has 14 residues. The J segment lost 5 bases and the V segment lost 6 bases, leaving 9 bases of the junction unmatched. The CDR3 loop reads CASTFGGGLETQYF. As DNA, the CDR3 is TGCGCCAGCACCTTCGGGGGGGGGTTGGAGACCCAGTACTTC.

The rearrangement uses TRBV28 and TRBJ2-1; 11 positions match TRBD2. This CDR3 contains 15 residues. Per germline, CDR1 MDHEN and CDR2 SYDVKM. V was pared by 5 bases and J by 8 bases, with 8 bases of the junction left unmatched. The CDR3 is CASSPRGSGRDEQFF. CDR3 bases: TGTGCCAGCAGTCCCCGGGGTAGCGGGAGGGATGAGCAGTTCTTC.

The chain is built from TRBV21-1 and TRBJ2-7; the table calls TRBD2, which could not be checked here. TRBV21-1 is described as a pseudogene. The length of the CDR3 is 14 residues. DNA for the CDR3: TGTGCCAGATCGGGACTAGCGGATACCTACGAGCAGTACTTC. It codes for CARSGLADTYEQYF.

The chain joins TRBV4-3 to TRBJ2-1, with unresolved D. With 0 bases removed from V and 8 bases from J, the gap between germline ends came to 8 bases. Germline CDR1 is LGHNA and CDR2 is YSLEER. The CDR3 spans 13 residues. This CDR3 is CASSQERRDEQFF. Written as DNA, the CDR3 is TGCGCCAGCAGCCAAGAGAGAAGAGATGAGCAGTTCTTC.

On this clone itself: The same CDR3 also results from other DNA sequences found in this sample. The chain links TRBV29-1 to TRBJ2-1; 12 nucleotides match TRBD2. This CDR3 comprises 14 residues. The germline V gene has CDR1 SQVTM and CDR2 ANQGSEA. The V segment lost 4 bases and the J segment 3 bases; nucleotides outside the gene matches: 1. The CDR3 region is CSVGGLAGYNEQFF. CDR3 sequence (DNA): TGCAGCGTTGGGGGACTAGCGGGCTACAATGAGCAGTTCTTC.

This rearrangement joins TRBV6-5 to TRBJ2-7; D is possibly TRBD1 (6 bases). The ends were cut back, 0 bases at V and 5 bases at J, with 14 bases in the middle. The CDR3 is 15 residues long. Germline CDR1 reads MNHEY; CDR2 reads SVGAGI. CDR3 nucleotide sequence: TGTGCCAGCAGTTACTCCCCAGCAGGGGACAACGAGCAGTACTTC. Amino acid sequence: CASSYSPAGDNEQYF.

This rearrangement joins TRBV4-2 to TRBJ2-2, with TRBD1 matching over 8 bases. This CDR3 is 15 amino acids long. V lost 4 bases to trimming and J lost 4 bases; unmatched junction nucleotides: 5. Germline CDR1 is LGHNA and CDR2 is YNFKEQ. The CDR3 region is CASSPGQGLTGELFF. CDR3 nucleotides: TGTGCCAGCAGCCCCGGACAGGGACTCACCGGGGAGCTGTTTTTT.

The chain recombines TRBV5-1 with TRBJ1-5; a weak D match, TRBD1 (5 bases). This CDR3 has 14 amino acids. Germline CDR1 reads SGHRS; CDR2 reads YFSETQ. Trimming pared 3 bases from V and 2 bases from J, leaving 9 bases between. The CDR3 DNA sequence: TGCGCCAGCAGCTCGGGGGGAGGCAATCAGCCCCAGCATTTT. The encoded protein is CASSSGGGNQPQHF. Together with reference TRBV5-1 and TRBJ1-5, the CDR3 gives the full variable domain: KAGVTQTPRYLIKTRGQQVTLSCSPISGHRSVSWYQQTPGQGLQFLFEYFSETQRNKGNFPGRFSGRQFSNSRSEMNVSTLELGDSALYLCASSSGGGNQPQHFGDGTRLSIL.

The sample holds a few counts of this clone. The chain is built from TRBV2 and TRBJ2-7; a weak D match, TRBD2 (7 bases). The CDR3 consists of 14 residues. Looked up from germline, CDR1 is SNHLY and CDR2 is FYNNEI. Trimming took off 5 bases at V and 3 bases at J, with 14 bases between the two ends. CDR3 loop: CASSRRGGGYEQYF. For the CDR3, the DNA is TGTGCCAGCAGTCGAAGGGGGGGCGGCTACGAGCAGTACTTC.

Only one count was recorded for this clone. The gene calls are TRBV18 and TRBJ1-5; possibly TRBD1 for D (5 bases). Trimming took 3 bases from V and 6 from J, leaving 21 bases between them. This CDR3 region has 17 residues. Germline CDR1 is KGHSH and CDR2 is LQKENI. The CDR3 sequence: CASSPAGWYVSGQPQHF. CDR3 nucleotides: TGTGCCAGCTCACCGGCAGGGTGGTATGTTTCGGGTCAGCCCCAGCATTTT.